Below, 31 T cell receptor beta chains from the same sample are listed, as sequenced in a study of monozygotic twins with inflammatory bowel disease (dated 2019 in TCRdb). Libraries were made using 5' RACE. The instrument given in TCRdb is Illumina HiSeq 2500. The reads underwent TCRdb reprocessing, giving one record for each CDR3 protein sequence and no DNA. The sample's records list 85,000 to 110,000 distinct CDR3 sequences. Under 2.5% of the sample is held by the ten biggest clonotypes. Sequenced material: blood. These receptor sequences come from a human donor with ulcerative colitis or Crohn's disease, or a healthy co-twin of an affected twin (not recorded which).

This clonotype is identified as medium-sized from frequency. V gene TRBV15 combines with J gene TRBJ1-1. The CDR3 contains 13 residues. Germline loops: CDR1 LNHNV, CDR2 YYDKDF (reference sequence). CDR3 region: CATSRGTVTEAFF.

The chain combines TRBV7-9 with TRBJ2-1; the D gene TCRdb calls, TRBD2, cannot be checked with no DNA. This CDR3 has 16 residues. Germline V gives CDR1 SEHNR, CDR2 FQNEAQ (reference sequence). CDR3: CASRRRLSGPDNEQFF.

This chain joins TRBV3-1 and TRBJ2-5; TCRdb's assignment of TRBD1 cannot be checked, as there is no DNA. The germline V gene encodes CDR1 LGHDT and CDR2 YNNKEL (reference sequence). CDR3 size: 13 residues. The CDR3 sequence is CASSDRIGETQYF.

Here the CDR3 reads CASSSTGSTNEKLFF. The chain links TRBV12-3 or TRBV12-4 to TRBJ1-4. There are 15 residues in the CDR3.

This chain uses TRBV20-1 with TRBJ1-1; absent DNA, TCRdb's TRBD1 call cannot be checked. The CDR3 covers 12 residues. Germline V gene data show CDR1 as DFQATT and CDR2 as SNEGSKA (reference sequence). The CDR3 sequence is CSASRGGTEAFF.

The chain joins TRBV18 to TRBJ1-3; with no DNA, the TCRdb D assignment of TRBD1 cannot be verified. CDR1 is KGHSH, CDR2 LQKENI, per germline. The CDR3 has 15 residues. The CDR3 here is CASSPGRQSGNTIYF.

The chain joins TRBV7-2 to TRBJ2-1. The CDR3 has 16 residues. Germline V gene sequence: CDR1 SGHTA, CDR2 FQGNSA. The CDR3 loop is CASRFNSGSSYNEQFF.

The CDR3 sequence: CASSLDYGGPLYEQYF. This chain uses TRBV7-2 with TRBJ2-7; TCRdb returns TRBD2, unconfirmable since there is no DNA. The CDR3 contains 16 residues. Germline V gene data show CDR1 as SGHTA and CDR2 as FQGNSA.

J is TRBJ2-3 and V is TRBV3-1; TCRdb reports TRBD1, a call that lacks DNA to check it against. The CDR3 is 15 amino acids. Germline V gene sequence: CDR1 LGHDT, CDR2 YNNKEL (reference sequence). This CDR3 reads CASSQGTLRTDTQYF.

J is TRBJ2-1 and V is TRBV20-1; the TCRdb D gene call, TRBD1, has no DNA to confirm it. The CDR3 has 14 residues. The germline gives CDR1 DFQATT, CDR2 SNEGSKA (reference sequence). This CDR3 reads CSARGGGKFNEQFF.

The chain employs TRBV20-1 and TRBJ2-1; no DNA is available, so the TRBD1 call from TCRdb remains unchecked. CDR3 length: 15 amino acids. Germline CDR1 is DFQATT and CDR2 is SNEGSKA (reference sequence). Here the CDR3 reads CSASRQGGVSNEQFF.

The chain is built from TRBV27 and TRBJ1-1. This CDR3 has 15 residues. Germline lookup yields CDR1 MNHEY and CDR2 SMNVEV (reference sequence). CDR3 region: CASRERSPLNTEAFF.

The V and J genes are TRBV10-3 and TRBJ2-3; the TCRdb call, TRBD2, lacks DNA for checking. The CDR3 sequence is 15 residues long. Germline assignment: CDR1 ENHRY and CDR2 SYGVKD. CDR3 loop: CATRGSAGVADTQYF.

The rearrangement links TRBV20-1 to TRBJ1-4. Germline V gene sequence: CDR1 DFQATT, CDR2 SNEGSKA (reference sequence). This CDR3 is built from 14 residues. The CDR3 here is CSARDHLAGEKLFF.

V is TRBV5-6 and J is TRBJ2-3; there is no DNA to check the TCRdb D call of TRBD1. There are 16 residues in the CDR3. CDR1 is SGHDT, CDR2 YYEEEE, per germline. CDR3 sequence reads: CASSPRWQGWADTQYF.

CDR3 residues: CSVEDSFAEAFF. This chain connects TRBV29-1 to TRBJ1-1. Germline lookup yields CDR1 SQVTM and CDR2 ANQGSEA. This CDR3 contains 12 residues.

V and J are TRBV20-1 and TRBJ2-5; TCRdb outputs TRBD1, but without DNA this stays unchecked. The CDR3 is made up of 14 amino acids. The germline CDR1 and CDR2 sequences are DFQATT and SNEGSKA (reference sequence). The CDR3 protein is CSASRGQLKETQYF.

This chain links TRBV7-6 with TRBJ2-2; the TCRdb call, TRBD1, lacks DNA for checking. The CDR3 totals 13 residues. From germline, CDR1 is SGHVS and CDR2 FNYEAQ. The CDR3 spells CASSSPGAGELFF.

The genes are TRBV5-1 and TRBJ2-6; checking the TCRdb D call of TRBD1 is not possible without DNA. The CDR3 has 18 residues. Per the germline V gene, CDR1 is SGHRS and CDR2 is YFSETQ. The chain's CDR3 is CASSLSGTGYSGANVLTF. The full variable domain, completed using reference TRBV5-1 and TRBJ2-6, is KAGVTQTPRYLIKTRGQQVTLSCSPISGHRSVSWYQQTPGQGLQFLFEYFSETQRNKGNFPGRFSGRQFSNSRSEMNVSTLELGDSALYLCASSLSGTGYSGANVLTFGAGSRLTVL.

The CDR3 here is CASSQDPRESSYEQYF. The chain joins TRBV4-1 to TRBJ2-7; TCRdb's D gene call, TRBD1, goes unchecked for lack of DNA. The CDR3 length is 16 residues. The germline V gene encodes CDR1 MGHRA and CDR2 YSYEKL.

The CDR3 region is CSARGQGSSNEQYF. The chain employs TRBV20-1 and TRBJ2-7; TCRdb returns TRBD1, unconfirmable since there is no DNA. This CDR3 comprises 14 residues. The germline gives CDR1 DFQATT, CDR2 SNEGSKA (reference sequence).

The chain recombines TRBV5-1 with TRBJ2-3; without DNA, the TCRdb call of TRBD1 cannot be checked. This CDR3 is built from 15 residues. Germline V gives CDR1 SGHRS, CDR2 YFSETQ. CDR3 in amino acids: CASSPDSSYTDTQYF.

CDR3 sequence reads: CASRMGREARDTQYF. The chain links TRBV27 to TRBJ2-3; the TCRdb call, TRBD2, lacks DNA for checking. Germline V lookup: CDR1 MNHEY, CDR2 SMNVEV (reference sequence). The length of the CDR3 is 15 residues.

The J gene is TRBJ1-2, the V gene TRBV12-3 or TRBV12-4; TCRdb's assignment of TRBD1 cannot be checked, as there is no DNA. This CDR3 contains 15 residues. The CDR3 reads CASSPAGTPNYGYTF.

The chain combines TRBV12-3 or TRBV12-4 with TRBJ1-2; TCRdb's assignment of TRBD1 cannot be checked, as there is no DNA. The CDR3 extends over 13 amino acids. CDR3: CASSPTGRFGYTF.

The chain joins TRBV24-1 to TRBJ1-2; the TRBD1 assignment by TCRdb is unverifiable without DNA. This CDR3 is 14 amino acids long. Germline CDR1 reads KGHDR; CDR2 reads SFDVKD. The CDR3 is CATSEPGQGNAYTF.

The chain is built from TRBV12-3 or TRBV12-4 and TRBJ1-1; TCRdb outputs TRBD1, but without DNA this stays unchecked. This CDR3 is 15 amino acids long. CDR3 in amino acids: CASSVRQGRGTEAFF.

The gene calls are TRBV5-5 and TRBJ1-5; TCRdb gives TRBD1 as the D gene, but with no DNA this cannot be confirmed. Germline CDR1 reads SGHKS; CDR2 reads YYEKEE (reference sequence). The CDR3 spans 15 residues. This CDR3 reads CASRRTEDSNQPQHF.

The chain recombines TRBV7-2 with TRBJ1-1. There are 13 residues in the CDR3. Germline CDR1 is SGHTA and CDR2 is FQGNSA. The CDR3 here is CASSLLENTEAFF.

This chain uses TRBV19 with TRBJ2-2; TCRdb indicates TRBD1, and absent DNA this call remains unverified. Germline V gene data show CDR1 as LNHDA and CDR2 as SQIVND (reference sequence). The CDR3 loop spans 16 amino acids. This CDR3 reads CASKGSRTRNTGELFF.

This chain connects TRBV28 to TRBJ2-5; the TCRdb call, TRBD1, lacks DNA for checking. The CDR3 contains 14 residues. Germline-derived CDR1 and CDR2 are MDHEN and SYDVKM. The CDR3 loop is CASGKLRGGQTQYF.